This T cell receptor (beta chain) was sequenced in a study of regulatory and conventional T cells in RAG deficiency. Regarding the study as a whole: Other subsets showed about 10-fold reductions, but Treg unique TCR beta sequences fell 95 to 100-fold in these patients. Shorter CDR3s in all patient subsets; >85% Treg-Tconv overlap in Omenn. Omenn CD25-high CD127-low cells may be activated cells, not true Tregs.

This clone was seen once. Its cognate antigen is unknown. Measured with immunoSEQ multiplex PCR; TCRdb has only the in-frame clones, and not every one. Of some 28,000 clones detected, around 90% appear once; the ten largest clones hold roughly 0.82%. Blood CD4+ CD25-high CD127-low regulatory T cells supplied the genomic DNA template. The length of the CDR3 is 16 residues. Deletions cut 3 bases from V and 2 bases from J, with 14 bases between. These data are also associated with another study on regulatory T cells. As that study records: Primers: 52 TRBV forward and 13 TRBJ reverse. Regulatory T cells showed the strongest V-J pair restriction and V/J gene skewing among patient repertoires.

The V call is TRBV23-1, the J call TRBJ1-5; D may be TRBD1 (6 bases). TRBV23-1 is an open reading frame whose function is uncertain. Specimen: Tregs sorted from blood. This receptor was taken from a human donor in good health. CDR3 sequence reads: CASSHHPGVGNQPQHF. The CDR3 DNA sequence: TGCGCCAGCAGTCACCACCCAGGGGTGGGCAATCAGCCCCAGCATTTT.